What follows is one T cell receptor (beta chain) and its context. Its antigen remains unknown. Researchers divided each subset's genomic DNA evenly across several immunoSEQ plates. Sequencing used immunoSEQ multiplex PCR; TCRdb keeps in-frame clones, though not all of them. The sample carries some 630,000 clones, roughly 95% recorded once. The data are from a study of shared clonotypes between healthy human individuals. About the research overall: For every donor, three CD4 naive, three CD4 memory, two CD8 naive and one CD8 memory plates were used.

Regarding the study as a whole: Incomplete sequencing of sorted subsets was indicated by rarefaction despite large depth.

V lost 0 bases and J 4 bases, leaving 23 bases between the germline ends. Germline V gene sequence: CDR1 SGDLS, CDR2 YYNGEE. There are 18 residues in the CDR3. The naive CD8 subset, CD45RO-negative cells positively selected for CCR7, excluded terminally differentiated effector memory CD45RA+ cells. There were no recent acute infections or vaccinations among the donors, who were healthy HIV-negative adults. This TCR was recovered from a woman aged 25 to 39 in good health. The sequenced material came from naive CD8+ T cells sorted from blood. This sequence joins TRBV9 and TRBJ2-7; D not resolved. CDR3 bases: TGTGCCAGCAGCGTAGATCCCTTGGCGCCACATAGGGCTTACGAGCAGTACTTC. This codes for CASSVDPLAPHRAYEQYF.